Shown below are 4 T cell receptor beta chains from a single sample sequenced in a study of T cell responses to AZD1222 COVID-19 vaccine. Assay: immunoSEQ multiplex PCR; the TCRdb copy retains only in-frame clones and omits some. The sample gives around 130,000 clones, 85% to 95% of which show up once; 5.4% is in the top ten. The sample consisted of peripheral blood, taken on day 0 of AZD1222 vaccination. Receptor source: an adult in good health.

The J gene is TRBJ2-3, the V gene TRBV28; unclear D gene. The germline V and J ends were trimmed by 2 bases and 5 bases, with 11 bases remaining between them. CDR1 and CDR2 (germline): MDHEN, SYDVKM. CDR3 length: 14 amino acids. The CDR3 DNA is TGTGCCAGCAGTTTAAAACCACACGGAGATACGCAGTATTTT. It yields the protein CASSLKPHGDTQYF.

The chain is built from TRBV6-5 and TRBJ2-1; D is unclear. This CDR3 comprises 11 residues. V was trimmed by 6 bases and J by 9 bases, leaving 9 bases between them. Germline V gene data show CDR1 as MNHEY and CDR2 as SVGAGI. The chain's CDR3 is CASSFGLEQFF. The CDR3 DNA sequence: TGTGCCAGCAGCTTCGGGCTTGAGCAGTTCTTC.

The V gene is TRBV19, the J gene TRBJ2-3, with D perhaps matching TRBD2 (6 bases). V was clipped by 5 bases and J by 6 bases, with 15 bases between them. CDR3 length equals 14 residues. The germline gives CDR1 LNHDA, CDR2 SQIVND (reference sequence). This chain's CDR3 is CASSREGRLDTQYF. As DNA, the CDR3 is TGTGCCAGTAGTCGTGAGGGGAGGTTGGATACGCAGTATTTT.

The gene calls are TRBV7-8 and TRBJ1-5; tentative D call: TRBD1 (6 bases). Trimming cost V 3 bases and J 3 bases, with 15 bases left between them. Germline V gives CDR1 SGHVS, CDR2 FQNEAQ. The CDR3 runs to 16 residues. This CDR3 is CASSFRDTRANQPQHF. DNA of the CDR3: TGTGCCAGCAGCTTCCGGGACACAAGGGCCAATCAGCCCCAGCATTTT.